This T cell receptor (beta chain) was recovered during a study of a mutant IDH1 vaccine in newly diagnosed glioma. Study summary: Patients arrived already treated with radiotherapy, temozolomide, or both, most having had both.

A note on this clone: The target antigen is unknown.

Repertoires were generated with immunoSEQ multiplex PCR, while TCRdb's copy carries only in-frame clones and drops some. The table lists 95,000 to 120,000 clones, roughly 90% of them singletons, with 0.55% to 0.7% in the top ten. This CDR3 contains 14 residues. CDR1 is MDHEN and CDR2 is SYDVKM in the germline V gene. The ends were cut back, 7 bases at V and 4 bases at J, with 14 bases in the middle. As for time point: week 11, during vaccination. Each dose delivered 300 ug of mutant IDH1 20-mer peptide subcutaneously with imiquimod. The TCR originated in a woman between 50 and 59 years old with glioma. The chain is built from TRBV28 and TRBJ2-1, with D perhaps TRBD1 or TRBD2 (5 bases each). Sequenced material: PBMCs, taken from a glioma patient whose treatment included an IDH1 peptide vaccine. The chain's CDR3 is CASTLGGPYNEQFF. The CDR3 nucleotides read TGTGCCAGCACCCTTGGGGGACCGTACAATGAGCAGTTCTTC. The entire variable domain, with the rest obtained from reference TRBV28 and TRBJ2-1, is as follows: DVKVTQSSRYLVKRTGEKVFLECVQDMDHENMFWYRQDPGLGLRLIYFSYDVKMKEKGDIPEGYSVSREKKERFSLILESASTNQTSMYLCASTLGGPYNEQFFGPGTRLTVL.